Sequencing of this T cell receptor (beta chain) was carried out in a study of T cells expressing NK-cell markers. Germline CDR1 LNHNV, CDR2 YYDKDF (reference sequence). CDR3 length: 12 amino acids. With UMIs, 5'RACE template switching was used to make TCR beta cDNA. TCRdb re-called the 5' RACE reads and shows each CDR3 protein once, DNA omitted. The table lists approximately 440,000 distinct CDR3 sequences. This clonotype was obtained from a woman aged 45-65 years in good health. V is TRBV15 and J is TRBJ2-7. Sequencing was performed on blood T cells: a sorted CD56 or NKG2C T cell subset, CD4+ or CD8+ T cells, or bulk PBMC T cells (not recorded which). The CDR3 spells CATSRGDYEQYF.